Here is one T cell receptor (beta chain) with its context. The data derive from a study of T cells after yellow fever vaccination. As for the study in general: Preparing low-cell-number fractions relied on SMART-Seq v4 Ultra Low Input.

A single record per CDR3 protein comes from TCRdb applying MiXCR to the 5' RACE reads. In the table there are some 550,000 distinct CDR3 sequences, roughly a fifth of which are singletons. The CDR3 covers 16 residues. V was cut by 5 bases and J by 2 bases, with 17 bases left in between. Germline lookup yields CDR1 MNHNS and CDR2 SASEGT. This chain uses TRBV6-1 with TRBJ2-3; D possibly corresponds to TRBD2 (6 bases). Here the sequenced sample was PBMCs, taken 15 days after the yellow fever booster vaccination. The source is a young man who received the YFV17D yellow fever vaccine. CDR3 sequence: CASSLGLSLNTDTQYF. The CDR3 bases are TGTGCCAGCAGTCTGGGACTTTCCCTAAACACAGATACGCAGTATTTT.